This T cell receptor beta chain was documented in a study of cytomegalovirus exposure and HLA in healthy donors (dated by TCRdb to 2016 to 2017). About the full investigation: An earlier analysis of several hundred of the donors reported 276 Gb of sequence data and around 110 million unique TCR beta sequences obtained from some 170 million T cells. Approximately 310 gigabases of sequencing data and approximately 80 million unique TCR sequences were included in an early release covering about 620 HLA-typed donors. Among the roughly 400 genotyped donors, approximately 81% belonged to the genetic ancestry cluster associated with self-reported Caucasian donors. The study aimed to test whether cataloging public T cell receptors could reveal signatures of past pathogen exposure. Using immunosequencing, the study profiled T cell repertoires from 500 to 800 subjects and related those repertoires to cytomegalovirus serostatus. Besides the first cohort of 666 subjects, a separate validation cohort made up of over 95 different subjects was used. To predict cytomegalovirus infection status, the study brought together high-throughput TCR immunosequencing, statistical association of individual TCRs with disease status, and machine learning. A later analysis re-examined previously published TCR beta repertoires from 500 to 700 donors and added high-resolution HLA genotyping to investigate patterns of TCR occurrence. The later analysis used no new phenotypic data to find candidate immune exposures, relying instead on TCR beta sequences and their occurrence across donors. An earlier analysis of around 540 of the donors applied high-throughput TCR beta sequencing to assess whether each TCR beta V gene segment acted as functional or pseudogenic. Donor age, sex, ethnicity and CMV serostatus were compiled alongside the repertoire data. In a later genetic analysis, genome-wide SNP genotypes for about three fifths of the roughly 670 donors were used, and that subset was treated as a discovery cohort. Every discovery cohort repertoire had been produced on one sequencing platform. HLA typing covered class I and class II loci at four-digit resolution. The number of typed donors differed by locus: roughly 620-630 for A, B, C, DRB1 and DQB1; approximately 520 for DQA1; approximately 610 for DPA1; and about 450 for DPB1. A handful of DR-DQ haplotypes were handled as single units for association and clustering because linkage in the cohort was strong. On average, about 200,000 unique TCR beta nucleotide sequences were sequenced per donor among some 430 genotyped donors of the cohort, with approximately 18% of those sequences being non-productive.

This clone was seen a few times. It has no known antigen specificity. No clone much larger than this one lies a single base away; base qualities are absent. In total, approximately 690 healthy bone marrow donors made up the cohort. At the time of sampling, every cohort member was nominally healthy, though immune exposures that went unrecorded were likely present. The donor was CMV seronegative and was included in the group of 352 seronegative cohort members. Each donor provided a peripheral blood sample, and peripheral blood mononuclear cells were used for TCR beta sequencing. The Qiagen DNeasy Blood Extraction Kit was used to extract genomic DNA from the blood cell samples. The CDR3 has 15 amino acids, counting the end cysteine and phenylalanine. Only the CDR3 DNA stays, 45 bases, in frame from base 1. The junction carries 15 bases between V and J, which are trimmed by 3 bases and 4 bases respectively. CDR1 MDHEN and CDR2 SYDVKM were looked up in the germline V gene.

The paper as a whole reports these results and caveats: Presence/absence analyses assumed roughly uniform sequencing depth across donors, an assumption that may not hold. According to a later analysis, parvovirus B19, influenza, CMV and Epstein-Barr virus appeared linked to several top co-occurrence clusters. This cohort had only TCR beta chains sequenced, and the lack of alpha or paired-chain data limited which features could be detected. Some IMGT-functional V segments, including TRBV6-2 and TRBV6-3, could not be told apart with the 87-base-pair reads, so those segments were excluded. In the study, approximately 150 TCR beta chains were listed as associated with cytomegalovirus. Because counts were too low, some 16 rarely observed V segments, including chromosome 9 orphons, were excluded from the earlier analysis of around 590 of the donors. Broadly in line with IMGT annotations, most TCR beta V segments showed up in productive rearrangements about 87% or about 30% of the time in an earlier analysis of several hundred of the donors. Most TCR sequences were observed very rarely across donors, whereas some public TCRs were present in many individuals. In a later analysis, TCR association rates were found to vary across HLA loci, with the most associated TCRs seen for DRB1 alleles and the fewest for HLA-C alleles. In vitro tests confirmed that a few of the cytomegalovirus-associated TCR beta chains recognize cytomegalovirus antigens. A later analysis found that HLA-associated TCR beta chains were more clonally expanded and had lower generation probabilities than equally common non-associated chains. Strong co-occurrence of HLA alleles, especially DR and DQ, made assigning TCR associations to individual alleles difficult. A cluster of highly shared sequence variants was judged likely to be a technical artifact of the sequencing pipeline. A further reported finding was that TCR beta sequences accurately predicted the HLA-A and HLA-B alleles for most subjects in the first cohort. The classifier was reported to diagnose cytomegalovirus status with high specificity and sensitivity in both the original cohort and the validation cohort. The authors suggested that the approach could potentially be extended to other disease states and immunological phenotypes. According to a later analysis, most CMV-associated TCR beta chains appeared to be HLA-restricted, and the HLA associations seemed to be driven largely by CMV exposure. Specific HLA alleles were associated with roughly 17,000 TCR beta sequences at a false discovery rate of 0.05 in a later analysis. In a later genetic analysis, a missense DCLRE1C variant was associated with V-gene and J-gene trimming of TCR beta chains, and the association was replicated in an independent cohort. CMV serostatus was the only immune exposure information available for the cohort. Correlated functional status among segregating V segments might reflect linkage disequilibrium, but an unknown experimental factor could not be ruled out. In a later genetic analysis, fewer N-insertions in productive TCRs were reported among donors in an Asian-associated ancestry cluster than the roughly 640-donor mean. Because HLA typing was unavailable for some donors at each locus, only the typed subset was used in association tests.

The library relied on the immunoSEQ multiplex PCR assay. The multiplex PCR relied on a mix of 60 forward primers for TCR Vbeta segments and 13 reverse primers for TCR Jbeta segments. A multiplex PCR assay on genomic DNA amplified the CDR3 region of rearranged TCR beta genes. On the Illumina HiSeq System, the amplified TCR beta libraries were sequenced as 87-base-pair reads. Per the authors' processing: A later analysis tallied roughly 80 million unique TCR beta chains across the roughly 610 repertoires, and some 12 million of those chains were shared by two or more donors. Raw reads were error-corrected and collapsed into unique sequences by a nearest-neighbor algorithm in which closely related sequences were merged to remove PCR and sequencing errors. Alignment of CDR3 sequences to IMGT reference sequences was used to assign V, D and J gene segments. For a sequence to be retained, a match of at least six nucleotides to both a V gene segment and a J gene segment was required. A rearrangement counted as productive if the CDR3 had no stop codons and remained in frame with V and J, and every other rearrangement counted as non-productive. Following IMGT convention, CDR3 was defined as the stretch from the second conserved V-encoded cysteine to the conserved J-encoded phenylalanine. The earlier analysis of some 600 of the donors excluded sequences that lacked an unambiguous match to a single V gene segment. In an earlier analysis of approximately 610 of the donors, V segments were called functional above 56.7% productive rearrangements and were called segregating when the between-donor standard deviation exceeded 5%. A statistical classification framework was developed to diagnose cytomegalovirus status using the catalog of TCR beta chain sequences. V and J gene assignment, in a later analysis, came from comparing TCR nucleotide sequences with IMGT/GENE-DB human TR gene sequences. A later analysis assigned CDR3 sequences and most-parsimonious VDJ recombination scenarios with the TCRdist pipeline. In a later analysis, every TCR beta chain was defined by the combination of its CDR3 amino acid sequence and its V-gene family, and reads without a unique V-gene family were dropped. In a later analysis, around 650 highly shared, low-generation-probability nucleotide sequences were removed to address suspected cross-contamination and a sequencing artifact. For each public chain, a later analysis derived a clonal expansion index from normalized ranks of inferred template counts within each repertoire. In a later analysis, generation probabilities were computed with a VDJ recombination model fitted to out-of-frame rearrangements, and the resulting probabilities were checked against IGoR. Hypergeometric tests were used in a later analysis to score TCR-TCR, TCR-HLA and TCR-CMV co-occurrence, with a repertoire-size bias correction applied to the TCR pairs. In a later analysis, false discovery rates were estimated by permuting HLA or CMV assignments 20 times. In a later analysis, co-occurring TCRs were grouped with DBSCAN, and TCRdist sequence similarity was added when clustering was performed within HLA-allele-positive subsets. Repertoires with fewer than 30,000 or more than 120,000 public chains, plus five repertoires with anomalous nucleotide sharing, were excluded from co-occurrence clustering. Here the immuneACCESS table is served through TCRdb, limited to in-frame sequences with V and J called. Missing clones are a known gap in these copies; in checked studies unresolved V genes cover under half, and the rest lacks a known reason. V and J calls and clone size are copied from that table; D and trimming were computed from the DNA. This sample has about 140,000 clones in its table, and around 75% of those were observed once. 2.5% to 4% of the sample rests with the top ten.

The rearrangement combines TRBV28 with TRBJ2-5; D gene: possibly TRBD1, on 7 matching bases. This clonotype originated in a man aged 35-49 years in good health and CMV-seronegative. Specimen: PBMCs. The CDR3 loop reads CASSLAQGGLETQYF. In nucleotide form, the sequence is TGTGCCAGCAGTTTGGCGCAGGGGGGCCTAGAGACCCAGTACTTC.